The clone carrying this T cell receptor (beta chain) was observed a handful of times. This specimen belongs to a study of technical replicates of blood from four donors. The assay was immunoSEQ multiplex PCR, and TCRdb's table has in-frame clones only and misses some. The data show approximately 15,000 clones, 80% seen once. J lost 3 bases, V lost 6 bases, and 10 bases had no gene match. From germline, CDR1 is MNHEY and CDR2 SVGAGI. The CDR3 loop spans 15 amino acids. This clonotype was sampled from a human donor in good health. The V call is TRBV6-5, the J call TRBJ2-7, with TRBD2 matching 8 bases. Input material: PBMCs. In DNA form, the CDR3 reads TGTGCCAGCAGCCCTCTTGCAGCGGGGGACTACGAGCAGTACTTC. This gives the protein CASSPLAAGDYEQYF.